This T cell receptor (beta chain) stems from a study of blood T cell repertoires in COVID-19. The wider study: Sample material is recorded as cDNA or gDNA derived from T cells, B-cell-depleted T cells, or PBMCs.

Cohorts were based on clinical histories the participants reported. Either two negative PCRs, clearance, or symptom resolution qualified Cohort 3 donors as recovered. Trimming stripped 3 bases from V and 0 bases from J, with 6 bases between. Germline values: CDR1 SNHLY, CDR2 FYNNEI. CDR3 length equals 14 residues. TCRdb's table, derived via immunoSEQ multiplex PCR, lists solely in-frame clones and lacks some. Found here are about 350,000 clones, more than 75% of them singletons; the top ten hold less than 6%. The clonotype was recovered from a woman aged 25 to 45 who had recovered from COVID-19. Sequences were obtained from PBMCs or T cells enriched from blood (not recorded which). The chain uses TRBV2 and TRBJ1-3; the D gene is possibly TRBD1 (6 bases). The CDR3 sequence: CASSDRGSGNTIYF. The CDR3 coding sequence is TGTGCCAGCAGTGACAGGGGCTCTGGAAACACCATATATTTT.